The 32 T cell receptor beta chains below were found in one sample sequenced in a study of identical twins. One entry per CDR3 protein results from TCRdb running MiXCR on the 5' RACE reads. The sample lists approximately 150,000 distinct CDR3 sequences, roughly 3.2% occurring once. Sequencing was carried out using memory T cells sorted from blood. These receptors all stem from a young man in good health.

This clonotype was counted ten times or more. V and J are TRBV24-1 and TRBJ2-2; no clear D. There are 15 residues in the CDR3. The V gene lost 3 bases and the J gene lost 5 bases, with 12 bases spanning the gap. The germline CDR1 and CDR2 sequences are KGHDR and SFDVKD. DNA of the CDR3: TGTGCCACCAGTGATCCGTCGGACCCGACCGGGGAGCTGTTTTTT. Residues: CATSDPSDPTGELFF.

This clonotype was counted at least ten times. The DNA of the CDR3 is TGCAGTGCTAGAGTTCGGACAGGGGGCGCGAGCGGCTACACCTTC. Translation: CSARVRTGGASGYTF. V and J are TRBV20-1 and TRBJ1-2, with 11 bases fitting TRBD1. The CDR3 is 15 amino acids. Per the germline V gene, CDR1 is DFQATT and CDR2 is SNEGSKA (reference sequence). Germline trimming cut 1 base from V and 8 bases from J; bases unmatched to any gene: 9.

Turning to this clonotype: Given a much more abundant clone one base away, this may be a read error. The final CDR3 position lacks the conserved phenylalanine or tryptophan, pointing to a likely read error. This rearrangement joins TRBV4-1 to TRBJ2-5; D gene uncertain. The germline CDR1 and CDR2 sequences are MGHRA and YSYEKL. V lost 4 bases, J lost 2 bases, and 14 bases lay in between. The CDR3 contains 15 residues. The DNA for the CDR3 is TGCGCCAGCAGCCGAAGCGCCGGACCACAAGAGACCCAGTACTAC. Encoded protein: CASSRSAGPQETQYY.

This clonotype was seen ten or more times. The V gene is TRBV29-1, the J gene TRBJ2-3; TRBD1 agrees at 9 bases. CDR1 SQVTM and CDR2 ANQGSEA come from the germline V gene. The CDR3 runs 12 residues. Trimming removed 7 bases from V and 3 bases from J; junction bases left unmatched: 2. Here the CDR3 reads CSGDRGTDTQYF. DNA of the CDR3: TGCAGCGGAGACAGGGGGACAGATACGCAGTATTTT.

Comment on this clonotype: Germline and junction disagree at one end, which may indicate a read error. The chain couples TRBV11-2 to TRBJ1-4, with 7 bases lining up with TRBD1. Germline lookup yields CDR1 SGHAT and CDR2 FQNNGV. CDR3 length: 13 amino acids. The CDR3 region is CASRGQKNEELFF. CDR3 DNA: TGTGCCAGCAGGGGACAGAAAAATGAAGAACTGTTTTTT. Complete variable domain (other parts from reference TRBV11-2 and TRBJ1-4): EAGVAQSPRYKIIEKRQSVAFWCNPISGHATLYWYQQILGQGPKLLIQFQNNGVVDDSQLPKDRFSAERLKGVDSTLKIQPAKLEDSAVYLCASRGQKNEELFFGSGTQLSVL.

This clonotype occurred many times. The V gene is TRBV11-2, the J gene TRBJ2-3; TRBD2 matches 13 bases. The CDR3 sequence is 18 residues long. Trimming cost V 4 bases and J 4 bases; bases outside gene matches: 11. CDR1 is SGHAT, CDR2 FQNNGV, per germline. The CDR3 reads CASSSGLAGVGASDTQYF. CDR3 coding DNA: TGTGCCAGCAGCTCAGGACTAGCGGGAGTTGGTGCCTCAGATACGCAGTATTTT.

In this sample, this clonotype turned up many times. The V call is TRBV3-1, the J call TRBJ1-1; D unclear. V was pared by 4 bases and J by 1 base, with 10 bases between. The CDR3 runs to 14 residues. Germline-derived CDR1 and CDR2 are LGHDT and YNNKEL (reference sequence). The CDR3 coding sequence is TGTGCCAGCAGCCCTCAGACGGGGAACACTGAAGCTTTCTTT. This translates into CASSPQTGNTEAFF.

This clonotype was counted at least ten times. The chain employs TRBV30 and TRBJ2-7; D is perhaps TRBD1 (6 bases). Germline CDR1 GTSNPN, CDR2 SVGIG (reference sequence). Trimming pared 5 bases from V and 2 bases from J, leaving 10 bases between. The CDR3 totals 12 residues. The CDR3 loop reads CAWGGQTYEQYF. The DNA for the CDR3 is TGTGCCTGGGGAGGACAGACCTACGAGCAGTACTTC.

This clonotype has ten or more counts. This chain joins TRBV6-1 and TRBJ2-2; TRBD1 matches 7 bases. The ends lost 3 bases at V and 6 bases at J; junction bases unmatched: 7. The CDR3 is 15 residues long. Germline V gene lookup returns CDR1 MNHNS and CDR2 SASEGT. The CDR3 DNA reads as TGTGCCAGCAGTGAGAACACAGGGGCGTCCGGGGAGCTGTTTTTT. Amino acid sequence: CASSENTGASGELFF.

This clonotype came up many times. V gene TRBV25-1 combines with J gene TRBJ2-5; 8 positions agree with TRBD2. CDR1 is MGHDK and CDR2 is SYGVNS in the germline V gene. Trimming removed 4 bases from V and 2 bases from J; junction bases left unmatched: 12. The CDR3 is 17 residues long. The CDR3 reads CASSANLAGWGQETQYF. The CDR3 region has the DNA TGTGCCAGCAGTGCAAATCTAGCGGGTTGGGGTCAAGAGACCCAGTACTTC.

In this sample, this clonotype turned up many times. This chain connects TRBV12-3 or TRBV12-4 to TRBJ2-1; weak D call: TRBD1 (6 bases). Trimming cost V 3 bases and J 7 bases, with 16 bases left between them. The CDR3 sequence is 15 residues long. CDR3: CASSFNAGEMNEQFF. DNA of the CDR3: TGTGCCAGCAGTTTCAACGCAGGGGAAATGAATGAGCAGTTCTTC.

This clonotype appeared many times. The chain recombines TRBV10-3 with TRBJ1-1, with a tentative D call TRBD1 (6 bases). Germline V CDR1 and CDR2: ENHRY, SYGVKD. V lost 5 bases to trimming and J lost 4 bases, with 14 bases between them. This CDR3 contains 14 residues. CDR3 residues: CAISHTGIVTEAFF. The CDR3 DNA is TGTGCCATCAGTCATACAGGGATCGTCACTGAAGCTTTCTTT.

The table lists this clonotype with a few counts. The CDR3 region has the DNA TGTGCCAGCAGTTACCTCGCCACAAATGAGCAGTTCTTC. As protein: CASSYLATNEQFF. The V gene is TRBV6-2 or TRBV6-3, the J gene TRBJ2-1; D gene ambiguous. V lost 2 bases, J lost 7 bases, and 9 bases lay in between. Per the germline V gene, CDR1 is MNHEY and CDR2 is SVGEGT. The length of the CDR3 is 13 residues.

The sample holds many counts of this clonotype. V usage is TRBV28 and J usage is TRBJ1-2; TRBD1 agrees at 8 bases. Germline loops: CDR1 MDHEN, CDR2 SYDVKM. V gave up 4 bases and J gave up 7 bases; unmatched junction bases: 14. This CDR3 comprises 16 residues. The CDR3 sequence is CASSSIGTGVKGGYTF. The CDR3 DNA is TGTGCCAGCAGTTCAATCGGGACAGGCGTCAAGGGTGGCTACACCTTC.

In its sample, this clonotype was seen many times. The J gene is TRBJ2-3, the V gene TRBV24-1; no reliable D call. V shed 4 bases and J shed 4 bases, with 17 bases lying between them. CDR1 is KGHDR, CDR2 SFDVKD, per germline. The CDR3 is made up of 16 amino acids. Here the CDR3 reads CATSDPNGWSSDTQYF. The CDR3 DNA is TGTGCCACCAGTGACCCGAACGGATGGTCCTCAGATACGCAGTATTTT.

The sample holds many counts of this clonotype. The chain combines TRBV4-2 with TRBJ1-1; D is possibly TRBD1 (6 bases). The CDR3 extends over 14 amino acids. Trimming pared 8 bases from V and 4 bases from J, leaving 17 bases between. Germline assignment: CDR1 LGHNA and CDR2 YNFKEQ. CDR3 nucleotide sequence: TGTGCCAGCGTACCGACAGGAGAAATCACTGAAGCTTTCTTT. This sequence encodes CASVPTGEITEAFF.

This clonotype was recorded at least ten times. This chain connects TRBV4-3 to TRBJ1-1; D is uncertain. Germline CDR1 and CDR2: LGHNA and YSLEER. This CDR3 has 15 amino acids. Trimming left V 0 bases short and J 3 bases short, with 11 bases between. The CDR3 loop is CASSQDRLVHTEAFF. CDR3 coding DNA: TGCGCCAGCAGCCAAGATAGACTCGTCCACACTGAAGCTTTCTTT.

In its sample, this clonotype was seen many times. V usage is TRBV11-2 and J usage is TRBJ2-3, with a possible D match to TRBD1 (5 bases). The germline gives CDR1 SGHAT, CDR2 FQNNGV. The CDR3 has 15 amino acids. V was cut by 0 bases and J by 0 bases, with 7 bases left in between. The DNA of the CDR3 is TGTGCCAGCAGCTTAGATCAGGGAAGCACAGATACGCAGTATTTT. Protein sequence: CASSLDQGSTDTQYF. The full variable domain, completed using reference TRBV11-2 and TRBJ2-3, is EAGVAQSPRYKIIEKRQSVAFWCNPISGHATLYWYQQILGQGPKLLIQFQNNGVVDDSQLPKDRFSAERLKGVDSTLKIQPAKLEDSAVYLCASSLDQGSTDTQYFGPGTRLTVL.

This clonotype was seen at least ten times. The V gene is TRBV10-3, the J gene TRBJ2-7; D is possibly TRBD2 (6 bases). Germline V gene lookup returns CDR1 ENHRY and CDR2 SYGVKD. The CDR3 totals 11 residues. Trimming shortened V by 10 bases and J by 4 bases, and 11 bases separated the two germline ends. The CDR3 DNA reads TGTGCCACAAGTAGCGGTTACGAGCAGTACGTC. Amino acid sequence: CATSSGYEQYV.

This clonotype has ten or more counts. CDR3 coding DNA: TGTGCCAGCAGCATCCAGTATAACTATGGCTACACCTTC. Amino acid sequence: CASSIQYNYGYTF. V and J are TRBV5-5 and TRBJ1-2, with no clear D. The CDR3 length is 13 residues. Trimming left V 4 bases short and J 1 base short, with 8 bases between. Germline CDR1 and CDR2: SGHKS and YYEKEE (reference sequence).

This clonotype was observed at least ten times. This sequence joins TRBV16 and TRBJ2-6; no reliable D call. Per the germline V gene, CDR1 is KGHSY and CDR2 is FQNENV. The CDR3 runs to 13 residues. Trimming removed 0 bases at V and 3 bases at J, with 0 bases between. CDR3 protein: CASSQSGANVLTF. Here the CDR3 DNA reads TGTGCCAGCAGCCAATCTGGGGCCAACGTCCTGACTTTC. The whole variable domain, remainder taken from reference TRBV16 and TRBJ2-6, is GEEVAQTPKHLVRGEGQKAKLYCAPIKGHSYVFWYQQVLKNEFKFLISFQNENVFDETGMPKERFSAKCLPNSPCSLEIQATKLEDSAVYFCASSQSGANVLTFGAGSRLTVL.

In this sample, this clonotype turned up many times. This chain connects TRBV2 to TRBJ1-1; D not certain. Germline-derived CDR1 and CDR2 are SNHLY and FYNNEI. V was pared by 6 bases and J by 0 bases, with 8 bases between. The CDR3 loop spans 13 amino acids. This CDR3 reads CASSASVNTEAFF. The CDR3 nucleotides read TGTGCCAGCAGCGCTTCGGTGAACACTGAAGCTTTCTTT.

This clonotype was seen ten or more times. DNA of the CDR3: TGTGCCAGCAAGACAGGGTATACTGAAGCTTTCTTT. Protein: CASKTGYTEAFF. The rearrangement joins TRBV5-5 to TRBJ1-1; 7 bases fit TRBD1. The CDR3 covers 12 residues. Germline V gene sequence: CDR1 SGHKS, CDR2 YYEKEE (reference sequence). J lost 5 bases, V lost 6 bases, and 4 bases had no gene match.

At least ten counts were recorded for this clonotype. The chain recombines TRBV11-2 with TRBJ2-2; D is undetermined. This CDR3 comprises 17 residues. Trimming took off 0 bases at V and 1 base at J, with 12 bases between the two ends. CDR1 SGHAT and CDR2 FQNNGV come from the germline V gene. CDR3: CASSLEGRRGNTGELFF. The CDR3 bases are TGTGCCAGCAGCTTAGAGGGCCGAAGAGGGAACACCGGGGAGCTGTTTTTT.

This clonotype was seen repeatedly, ten times or more. The CDR3 DNA sequence: TGTGCCAGCAGTTTGCAGGGGGCGACTATTTATGGCTACACCTTC. This gives the protein CASSLQGATIYGYTF. V and J are TRBV7-2 and TRBJ1-2, with TRBD1 matching over 8 bases. The V gene end was trimmed by 6 bases and the J gene end by 5 bases; junction bases not matched to a gene: 11. CDR1 is SGHTA, CDR2 FQGNSA, per germline. This CDR3 is 15 amino acids long.

This clonotype was detected ten times or more. This chain links TRBV9 with TRBJ1-2, with 7 bases aligning to TRBD1. The CDR3 runs to 13 residues. V was clipped by 0 bases and J by 8 bases; unmatched bases: 4. Germline V gives CDR1 SGDLS, CDR2 YYNGEE. CDR3: CASSVVSGGGYTF. The CDR3 DNA reads TGTGCCAGCAGCGTAGTCTCAGGGGGAGGCTACACCTTC.

This clonotype occurred many times. The rearrangement joins TRBV5-6 to TRBJ2-5; 8 positions match TRBD1. The CDR3 has 13 residues. J lost 3 bases, V lost 4 bases, and 2 bases had no gene match. In germline, CDR1 is SGHDT, CDR2 YYEEEE. CDR3 in DNA: TGTGCCAGCAGCCCGGACAGGGAAGAGACCCAGTACTTC. It translates to CASSPDREETQYF.

This clonotype was observed many times. The chain combines TRBV4-2 with TRBJ2-1, with 8 bases identical to TRBD1. V shed 5 bases, J shed 4 bases, and the junction held 10 bases outside the gene matches. This CDR3 has 16 amino acids. Germline CDR1 and CDR2: LGHNA and YNFKEQ. Here the CDR3 reads CASSTRGTGAYNEQFF. CDR3 in DNA: TGTGCCAGCAGCACGAGGGGGACAGGCGCATACAATGAGCAGTTCTTC.

There are many counts of this clonotype. DNA of the CDR3: TGTGCCAGCAGTTTAGGGCAGGGTGGGTACCGGGGGCAGTTCTTC. Residues: CASSLGQGGYRGQFF. The V gene is TRBV12-3 or TRBV12-4, the J gene TRBJ2-1, with D perhaps matching TRBD1 or TRBD2 (5 bases each). With 1 base removed from V and 12 bases from J, the gap between germline ends came to 19 bases. The CDR3 runs 15 residues.

There are many counts of this clonotype. Here the CDR3 DNA reads TGCAGCGATGGGCCACGGGGGGGCACTGAAGCTTTCTTT. It codes for CSDGPRGGTEAFF. V gene TRBV29-1 combines with J gene TRBJ1-1; D may be TRBD1 (5 bases). CDR1 SQVTM and CDR2 ANQGSEA come from the germline V gene. The CDR3 contains 13 residues. V lost 7 bases to trimming and J lost 4 bases, with 16 bases between them.

A remark on this clonotype: Given a much more abundant clone one base away, this may be a read error. The chain couples TRBV2 to TRBJ1-5; D not certain. Trimming pared 7 bases from V and 7 bases from J, leaving 11 bases between. The CDR3 spans 12 residues. Germline assignment: CDR1 SNHLY and CDR2 FYNNEI. This chain's CDR3 is CASNVAKQPQHF. For the CDR3, the DNA is TGTGCCAGCAACGTGGCCAAACAGCCCCAGCATTTT.

This clonotype was counted many times. The chain couples TRBV19 to TRBJ1-2; weak D call: TRBD1 (5 bases). CDR1 LNHDA and CDR2 SQIVND come from the germline V gene (reference sequence). Trimming removed 4 bases at V and 0 bases at J, with 15 bases between. The CDR3 contains 16 residues. This chain's CDR3 is CASSKGFSTANYGYTF. In DNA, the CDR3 is TGTGCCAGTAGTAAGGGCTTCTCGACAGCTAACTATGGCTACACCTTC.